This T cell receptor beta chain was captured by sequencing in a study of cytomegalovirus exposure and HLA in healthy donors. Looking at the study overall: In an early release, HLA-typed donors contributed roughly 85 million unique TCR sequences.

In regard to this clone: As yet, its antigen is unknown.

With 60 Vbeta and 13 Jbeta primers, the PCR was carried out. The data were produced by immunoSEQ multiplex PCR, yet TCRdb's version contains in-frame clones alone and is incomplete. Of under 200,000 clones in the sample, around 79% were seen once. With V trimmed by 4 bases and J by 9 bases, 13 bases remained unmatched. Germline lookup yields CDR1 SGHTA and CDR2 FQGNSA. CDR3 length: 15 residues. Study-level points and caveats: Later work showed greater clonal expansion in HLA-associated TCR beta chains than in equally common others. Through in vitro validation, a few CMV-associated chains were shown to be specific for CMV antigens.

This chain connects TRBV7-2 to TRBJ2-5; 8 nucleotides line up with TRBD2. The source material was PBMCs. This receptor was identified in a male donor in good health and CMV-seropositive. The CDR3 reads CASSSLGAGGGAQYF. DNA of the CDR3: TGTGCCAGCAGCTCTTTAGGGGCGGGAGGTGGGGCCCAGTACTTC.